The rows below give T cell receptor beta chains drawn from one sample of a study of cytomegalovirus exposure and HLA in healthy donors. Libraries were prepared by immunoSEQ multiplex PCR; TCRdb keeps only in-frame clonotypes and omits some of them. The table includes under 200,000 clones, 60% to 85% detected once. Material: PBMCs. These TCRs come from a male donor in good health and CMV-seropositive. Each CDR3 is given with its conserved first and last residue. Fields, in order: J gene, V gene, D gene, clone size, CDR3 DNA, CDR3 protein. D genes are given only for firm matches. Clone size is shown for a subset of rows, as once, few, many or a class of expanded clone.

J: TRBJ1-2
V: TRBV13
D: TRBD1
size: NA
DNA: TGTGCCAGCAGTCTCCGGGACAGGGGCGGCTACACCTTC
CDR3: CASSLRDRGGYTF

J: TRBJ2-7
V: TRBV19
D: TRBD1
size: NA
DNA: TGTGCCAGTTCTCCGGGACAGGGGACCTACGAGCAGTACTTC
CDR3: CASSPGQGTYEQYF

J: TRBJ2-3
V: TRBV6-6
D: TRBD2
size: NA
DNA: TGTGCCACCAGAGTAGGTCGCGGGAGTAAAGATACGCAGTATTTT
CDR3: CATRVGRGSKDTQYF

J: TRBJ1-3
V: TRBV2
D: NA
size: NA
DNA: TGTGCCAGCAGTGAAACAGGATCCTTCTCTGGAAACACCATATATTTT
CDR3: CASSETGSFSGNTIYF

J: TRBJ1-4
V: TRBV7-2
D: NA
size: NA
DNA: TGTGCCAGCAGCTTAGGGCTTAATGAAAAACTGTTTTTT
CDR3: CASSLGLNEKLFF

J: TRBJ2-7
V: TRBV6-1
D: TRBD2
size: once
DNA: TGTGCCAGCAGTGAAGGCCCTAGCGGGGGCCTCGCCTACGAGCAGTACTTC
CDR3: CASSEGPSGGLAYEQYF

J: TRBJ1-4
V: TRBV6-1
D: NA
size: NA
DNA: TGTGCCAGCAGCCCCCCGGGGGGCGCGACGCAAAAACTGTTTTTT
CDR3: CASSPPGGATQKLFF

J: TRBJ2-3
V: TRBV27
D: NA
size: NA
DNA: TGTGCCAGCAGTTCGACAGGAGACACAGATACGCAGTATTTT
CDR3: CASSSTGDTDTQYF

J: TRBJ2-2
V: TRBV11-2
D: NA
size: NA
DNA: TGTGCCAGCAGCACAAGGGCAGGGGCCGGGGAGCTGTTTTTT
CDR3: CASSTRAGAGELFF

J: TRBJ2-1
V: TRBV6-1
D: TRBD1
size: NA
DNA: TGTGCCAGCAGCCCGGGACAGGGCTCCTACAATGAGCAGTTCTTC
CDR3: CASSPGQGSYNEQFF

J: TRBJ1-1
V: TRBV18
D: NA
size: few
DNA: TGTGCCAGCTCACCACAACAGGGCAGGGAAGAAGCTTTCTTT
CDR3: CASSPQQGREEAFF

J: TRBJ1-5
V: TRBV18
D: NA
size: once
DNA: TGTGCCAGCTCACCTGACTCAGGGATAAGGCAGCCCCAGCATTTT
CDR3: CASSPDSGIRQPQHF

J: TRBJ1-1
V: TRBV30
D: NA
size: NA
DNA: TGTGCCTGGAGAAACACAGAAAACACTGAAGCTTTCTTT
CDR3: CAWRNTENTEAFF

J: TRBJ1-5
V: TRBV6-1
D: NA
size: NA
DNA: TGTGCCAGCAGTGCGAGGGCTAGCAATCAGCCCCAGCATTTT
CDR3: CASSARASNQPQHF

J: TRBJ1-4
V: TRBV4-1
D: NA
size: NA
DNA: TGCGCCAGCAGCCAAATTGGCAGGCTGCGTAAGAATGAAAAACTGTTTTTT
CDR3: CASSQIGRLRKNEKLFF

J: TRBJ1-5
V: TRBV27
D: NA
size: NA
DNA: TGTGCCAGCAGGGGACAATCCCCCAATCAGCCCCAGCATTTT
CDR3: CASRGQSPNQPQHF

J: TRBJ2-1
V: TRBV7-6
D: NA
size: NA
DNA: TGTGCCAGCAGCCCCCCAGGGGGGCACAATGAGCAGTTCTTC
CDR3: CASSPPGGHNEQFF

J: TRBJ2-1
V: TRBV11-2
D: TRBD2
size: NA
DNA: TGTGCCAGCAGCTTAGTCGCCAGCGGGGGGTACAATGAGCAGTTCTTC
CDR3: CASSLVASGGYNEQFF

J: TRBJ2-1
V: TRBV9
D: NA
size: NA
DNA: TGTGCCAGCAGCGACGGAGGCACATACAATGAGCAGTTCTTC
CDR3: CASSDGGTYNEQFF

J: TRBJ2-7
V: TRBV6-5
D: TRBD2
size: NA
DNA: TGTGCCAGCAGTTACTCTGCGGGGGACGGGTCCTACGAGCAGTACTTC
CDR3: CASSYSAGDGSYEQYF

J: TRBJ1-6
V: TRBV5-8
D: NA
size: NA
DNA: TGTGCCAGCAGCTTGTCTGTCCCCAGGAATTCACCCCTCCACTTT
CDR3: CASSLSVPRNSPLHF

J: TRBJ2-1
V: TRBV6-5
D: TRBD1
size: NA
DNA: TGTGCCAGCAGTTACTCTAAAACAGGGGCAGACAATGAGCAGTTCTTC
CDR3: CASSYSKTGADNEQFF

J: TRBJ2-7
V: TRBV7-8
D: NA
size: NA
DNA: TGTGCCAGCAGCCGGGATCACTACGAGCAGTACTTC
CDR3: CASSRDHYEQYF

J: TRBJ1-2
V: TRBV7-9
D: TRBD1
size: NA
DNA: TGTGCCAGCAGCTCAATCTCCTTAGGGGGACAGGGATATGGCTACACCTTC
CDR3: CASSSISLGGQGYGYTF

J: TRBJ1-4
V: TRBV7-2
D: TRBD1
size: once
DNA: TGTGCCAGCAGCTTAAGGGCAGGGGGTGAAAAACTGTTTTTT
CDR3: CASSLRAGGEKLFF

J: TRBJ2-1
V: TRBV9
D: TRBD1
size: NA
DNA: TGTGCCAGCAGCGTAGGATCAGGGGGCCGCTACAATGAGCAGTTCTTC
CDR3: CASSVGSGGRYNEQFF

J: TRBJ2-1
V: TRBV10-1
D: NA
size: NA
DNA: TGCGCCAGCAGTTCCCGGGGAAGCTCCTACAATGAGCAGTTCTTC
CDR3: CASSSRGSSYNEQFF

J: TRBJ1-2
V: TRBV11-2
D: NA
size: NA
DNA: TGTGCCAGCAGCGCCGGCTTGGCGGGAGGCTACACCTTC
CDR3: CASSAGLAGGYTF

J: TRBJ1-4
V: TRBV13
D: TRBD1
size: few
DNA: TGTGCCAGCAGCATGGGACAGGGGAATGAAAAACTGTTTTTT
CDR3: CASSMGQGNEKLFF

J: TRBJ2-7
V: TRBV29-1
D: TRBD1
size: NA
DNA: TGCAGCGTTGAAGGGGGACAGGGCCTTACGCAGCAGTACTTC
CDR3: CSVEGGQGLTQQYF

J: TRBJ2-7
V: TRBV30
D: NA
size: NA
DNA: TGTGCCTGGAGTGTATCAGGGGCCCCCGGCGAGCAGTACTTC
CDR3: CAWSVSGAPGEQYF

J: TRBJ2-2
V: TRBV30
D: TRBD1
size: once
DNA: TGTGCCTGGAGAGGACAGGTCACCGGGGAGCTGTTTTTT
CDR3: CAWRGQVTGELFF

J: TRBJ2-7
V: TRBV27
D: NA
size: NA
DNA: TGTGCCAGCAGCTTCAGGGGATTCGACGAGCAGTACTTC
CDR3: CASSFRGFDEQYF

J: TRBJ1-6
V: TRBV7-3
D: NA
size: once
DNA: TGTGCCAGCAGTTCCGGCAGGGGAAATTCACCCCTCCACTTT
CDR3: CASSSGRGNSPLHF

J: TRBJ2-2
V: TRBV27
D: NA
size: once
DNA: TGTGCCAGCGCCCTGGGCGGGGGCCAGAACACCGGGGAGCTGTTTTTT
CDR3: CASALGGGQNTGELFF

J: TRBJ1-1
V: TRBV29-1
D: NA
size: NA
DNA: TGCAGCGTTGGTAGTGGCAGGGTCGTTTCCGGTGAAGCTTTCTTT
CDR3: CSVGSGRVVSGEAFF

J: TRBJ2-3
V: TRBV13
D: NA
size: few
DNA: TGTGCCAGCAGCTCACCCAGGGTAACTAGCACAGATACGCAGTATTTT
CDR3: CASSSPRVTSTDTQYF

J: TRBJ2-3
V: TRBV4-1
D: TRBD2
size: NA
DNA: TGCGCCAGCAGCCGAAGTTTACTAGCGGACACAGATACGCAGTATTTT
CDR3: CASSRSLLADTDTQYF

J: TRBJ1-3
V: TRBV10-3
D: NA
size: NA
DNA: TGTGCCATCAGTGAGTCTAGGGGATGGAGTGGTGGAAACACCATATATTTT
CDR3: CAISESRGWSGGNTIYF

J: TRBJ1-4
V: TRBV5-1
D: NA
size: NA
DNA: TGCGCCAGCAGCTTGACAGCAACTAATGAAAAACTGTTTTTT
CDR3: CASSLTATNEKLFF

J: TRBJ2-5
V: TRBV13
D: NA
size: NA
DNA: TGTGCCAGCAGCTCGTGGGGGCTAGCGGACCAAGAGACCCAGTACTTC
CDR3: CASSSWGLADQETQYF

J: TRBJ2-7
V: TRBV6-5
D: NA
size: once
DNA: TGTGCCAGCAAAGGGGGGCGGGGGAGCTCCTACGAGCAGTACTTC
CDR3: CASKGGRGSSYEQYF